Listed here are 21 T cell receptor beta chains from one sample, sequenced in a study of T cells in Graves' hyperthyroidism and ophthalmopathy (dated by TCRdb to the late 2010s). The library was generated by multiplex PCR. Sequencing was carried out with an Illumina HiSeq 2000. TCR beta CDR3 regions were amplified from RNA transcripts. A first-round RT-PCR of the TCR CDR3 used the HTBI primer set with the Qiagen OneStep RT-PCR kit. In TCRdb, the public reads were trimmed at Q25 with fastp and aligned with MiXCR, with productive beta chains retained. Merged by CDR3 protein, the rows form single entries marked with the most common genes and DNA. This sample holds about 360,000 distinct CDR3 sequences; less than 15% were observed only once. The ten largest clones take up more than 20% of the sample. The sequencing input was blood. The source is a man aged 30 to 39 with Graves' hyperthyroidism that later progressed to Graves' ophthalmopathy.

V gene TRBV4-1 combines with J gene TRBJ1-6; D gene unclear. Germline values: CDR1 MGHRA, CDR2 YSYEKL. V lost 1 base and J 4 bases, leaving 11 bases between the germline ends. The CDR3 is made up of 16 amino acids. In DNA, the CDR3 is TGCGCCAGCAGCCAAGTAGTAGGACGGTATAATTCACCCCTCCACTTT. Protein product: CASSQVVGRYNSPLHF.

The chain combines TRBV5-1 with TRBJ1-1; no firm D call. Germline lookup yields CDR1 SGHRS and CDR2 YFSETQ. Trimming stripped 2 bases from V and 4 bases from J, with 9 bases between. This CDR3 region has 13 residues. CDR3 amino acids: CASSLMVGTEAFF. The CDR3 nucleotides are TGCGCCAGCAGCTTAATGGTGGGCACTGAAGCTTTCTTT.

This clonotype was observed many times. The CDR3 DNA sequence: TGTGCCAGCAGTGTGACAGTTCTAGAATCACCCCTCCACTTT. This codes for CASSVTVLESPLHF. V gene TRBV2 combines with J gene TRBJ1-6; D perhaps matches TRBD1 (5 bases). The V gene's germline CDR1 is SNHLY and CDR2 FYNNEI. The CDR3 loop spans 14 amino acids. Deletions cut 4 bases from V and 10 bases from J, with 14 bases between. Drawing the rest from reference TRBV2 and TRBJ1-6, the complete variable domain is EPEVTQTPSHQVTQMGQEVILRCVPISNHLYFYWYRQILGQKVEFLVSFYNNEISEKSEIFDDQFSVERPDGSNFTLKIRSTKLEDSAMYFCASSVTVLESPLHFGNGTRLTVT.

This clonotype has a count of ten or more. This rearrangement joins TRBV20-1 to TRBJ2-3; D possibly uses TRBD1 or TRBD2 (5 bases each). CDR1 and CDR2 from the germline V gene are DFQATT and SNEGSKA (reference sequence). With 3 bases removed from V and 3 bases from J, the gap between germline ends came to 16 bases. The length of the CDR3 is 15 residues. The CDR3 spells CSASRRVGETDTQYF. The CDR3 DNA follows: TGCAGTGCTAGCCGCAGGGTGGGGGAGACAGATACGCAGTATTTT.

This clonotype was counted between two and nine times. Here the CDR3 DNA reads TGTGCCAGCACTACTCTCGATGGACAGGGGGGCTACGAGCAGTACTTC. This encodes CASTTLDGQGGYEQYF. The V call is TRBV6-1, the J call TRBJ2-7; 10 bases agree with TRBD1. The ends lost 7 bases at V and 3 bases at J; junction bases unmatched: 12. CDR1 and CDR2 (germline): MNHNS, SASEGT. The CDR3 loop spans 16 amino acids.

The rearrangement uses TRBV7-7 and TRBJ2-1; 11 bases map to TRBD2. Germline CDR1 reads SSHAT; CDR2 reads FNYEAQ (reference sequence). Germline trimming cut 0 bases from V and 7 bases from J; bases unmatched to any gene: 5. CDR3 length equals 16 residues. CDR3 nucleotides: TGTGCCAGCAGCTTAGCTCCCGGGACTAGCGGAAATGAGCAGTTCTTC. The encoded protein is CASSLAPGTSGNEQFF.

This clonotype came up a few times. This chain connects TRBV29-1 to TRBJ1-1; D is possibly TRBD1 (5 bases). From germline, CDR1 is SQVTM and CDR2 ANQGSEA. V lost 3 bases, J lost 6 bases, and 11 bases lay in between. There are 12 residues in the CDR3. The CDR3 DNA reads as TGCAGCGTTGAGCAGGGAGCGGCTGAAGCTTTCTTT. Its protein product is CSVEQGAAEAFF.

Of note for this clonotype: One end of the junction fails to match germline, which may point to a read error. In DNA form, the CDR3 reads TGTGCCGGCAGTTTTGGACAGGGAACTGGAAACACCATATATTTT. Residues: CAGSFGQGTGNTIYF. The chain recombines TRBV2 with TRBJ1-3, with TRBD1 identical over 8 bases. Germline V CDR1 and CDR2: SNHLY, FYNNEI. CDR3 length equals 15 residues.

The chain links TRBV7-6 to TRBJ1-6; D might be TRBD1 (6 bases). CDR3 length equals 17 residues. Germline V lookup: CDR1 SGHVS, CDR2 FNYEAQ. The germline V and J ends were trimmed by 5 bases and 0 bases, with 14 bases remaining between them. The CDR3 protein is CASSPGGGFSYNSPLHF. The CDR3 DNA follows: TGTGCCAGCAGCCCGGGGGGGGGCTTCTCCTATAATTCACCCCTCCACTTT.

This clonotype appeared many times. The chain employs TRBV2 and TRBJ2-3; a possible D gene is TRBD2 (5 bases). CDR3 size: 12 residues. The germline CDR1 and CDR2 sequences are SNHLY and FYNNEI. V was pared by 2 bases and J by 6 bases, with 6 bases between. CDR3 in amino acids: CASSESGDTQYF. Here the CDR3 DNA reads TGTGCCAGCAGTGAAAGCGGTGATACGCAGTATTTT.

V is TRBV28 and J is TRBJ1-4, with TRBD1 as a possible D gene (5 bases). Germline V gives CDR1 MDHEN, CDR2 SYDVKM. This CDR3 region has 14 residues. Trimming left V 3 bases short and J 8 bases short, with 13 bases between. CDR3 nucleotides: TGTGCCAGCAGTTTTAGTGGGACTGCCGAAAAACTGTTTTTT. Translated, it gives CASSFSGTAEKLFF. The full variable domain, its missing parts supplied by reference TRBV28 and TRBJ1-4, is DVKVTQSSRYLVKRTGEKVFLECVQDMDHENMFWYRQDPGLGLRLIYFSYDVKMKEKGDIPEGYSVSREKKERFSLILESASTNQTSMYLCASSFSGTAEKLFFGSGTQLSVL.

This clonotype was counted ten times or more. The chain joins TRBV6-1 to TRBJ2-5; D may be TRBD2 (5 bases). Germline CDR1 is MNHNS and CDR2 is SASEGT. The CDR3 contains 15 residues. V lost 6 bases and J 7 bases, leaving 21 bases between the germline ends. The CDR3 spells CASSRIWGEGRTQYF. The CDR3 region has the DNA TGTGCCAGCAGCCGGATTTGGGGAGAGGGAAGGACCCAGTACTTC.

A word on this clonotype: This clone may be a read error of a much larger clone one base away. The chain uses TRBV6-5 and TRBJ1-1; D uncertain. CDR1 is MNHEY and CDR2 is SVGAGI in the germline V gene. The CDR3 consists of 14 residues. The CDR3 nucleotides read TGTGCCGGCAGTTACTCGGACGAGAACACTGAAGCTTTCTTT. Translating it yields CAGSYSDENTEAFF.

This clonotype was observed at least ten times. CDR3 amino acids: CASRKEPTNEKLFF. CDR3 coding DNA: TGTGCCAGCAGAAAGGAACCAACTAATGAAAAACTGTTTTTT. This chain links TRBV6-1 with TRBJ1-4; D is unresolved. CDR3 length equals 14 residues. CDR1 is MNHNS and CDR2 is SASEGT in the germline V gene. The germline V and J ends were trimmed by 6 bases and 0 bases, with 8 bases remaining between them.

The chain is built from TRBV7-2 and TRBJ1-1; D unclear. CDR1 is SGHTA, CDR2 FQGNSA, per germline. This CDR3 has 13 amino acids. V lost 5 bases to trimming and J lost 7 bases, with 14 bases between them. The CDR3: CASSPPSGVEAFF. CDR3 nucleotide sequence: TGTGCCAGCAGCCCACCTTCCGGGGTTGAAGCTTTCTTT.

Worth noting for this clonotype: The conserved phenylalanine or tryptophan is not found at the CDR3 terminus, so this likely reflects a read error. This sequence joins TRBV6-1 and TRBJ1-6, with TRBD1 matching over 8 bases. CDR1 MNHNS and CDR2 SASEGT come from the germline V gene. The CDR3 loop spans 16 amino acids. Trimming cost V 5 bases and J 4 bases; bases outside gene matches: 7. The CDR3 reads CASSQDRVRYNSPLHL. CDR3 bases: TGTGCCAGCAGTCAGGACAGGGTGAGGTATAATTCACCCCTCCACCTT.

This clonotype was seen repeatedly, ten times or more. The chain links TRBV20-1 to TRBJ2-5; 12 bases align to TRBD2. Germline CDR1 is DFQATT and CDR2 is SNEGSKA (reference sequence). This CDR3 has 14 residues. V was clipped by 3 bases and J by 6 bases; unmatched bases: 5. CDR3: CSASLAGGPQTQYF. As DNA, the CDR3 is TGCAGTGCTAGTCTAGCGGGGGGGCCACAGACCCAGTACTTC.

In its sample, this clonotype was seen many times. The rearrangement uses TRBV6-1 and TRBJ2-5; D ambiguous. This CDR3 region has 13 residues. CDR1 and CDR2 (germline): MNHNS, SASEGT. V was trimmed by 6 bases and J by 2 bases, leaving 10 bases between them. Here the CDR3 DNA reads TGTGCCAGCAGAACACAGCTACAAGAGACCCAGTACTTC. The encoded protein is CASRTQLQETQYF.

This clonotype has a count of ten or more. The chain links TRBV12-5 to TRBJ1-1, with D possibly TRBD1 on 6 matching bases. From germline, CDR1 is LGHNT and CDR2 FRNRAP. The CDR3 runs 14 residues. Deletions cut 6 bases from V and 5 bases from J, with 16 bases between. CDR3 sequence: CASGAGYRVTEAFF. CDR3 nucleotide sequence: TGTGCTAGTGGGGCCGGGTACAGGGTTACTGAAGCTTTCTTT.

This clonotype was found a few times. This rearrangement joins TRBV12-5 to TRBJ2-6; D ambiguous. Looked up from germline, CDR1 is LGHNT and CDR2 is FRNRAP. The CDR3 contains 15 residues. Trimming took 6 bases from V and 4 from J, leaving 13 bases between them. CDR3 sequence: CASGPTTRGANVLTF. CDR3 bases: TGTGCTAGTGGACCTACAACGCGCGGGGCCAACGTCCTGACTTTC.

The CDR3 bases are TGTGCTAGTGGTCTCTCCGGTGGACCCCGAAGTGATTCACCCCTCCACTTT. Its translation: CASGLSGGPRSDSPLHF. V gene TRBV12-5 combines with J gene TRBJ1-6, with D uncertain. The V and J ends lost 5 bases and 8 bases respectively, with 22 bases between them. CDR1 is LGHNT, CDR2 FRNRAP, per germline. The CDR3 runs to 17 residues.